A selection of T cell receptor beta chains follows, all from one sample in a study of shared clonotypes between healthy human individuals. TCRdb's copy holds only in-frame clones and misses some; the assay was immunoSEQ multiplex PCR. The sample lists about 490,000 clones; over 75% were seen once. Sequencing was done on a sample of PBMCs. These receptor sequences come from a woman aged 35 to 49 in good health. Some clones in this sample may be carry-over from other donors' samples. Both conserved end residues are trimmed from each CDR3. The order of the fields is D gene, J gene, V gene, CDR3 protein. The D gene is left open where the match is weak.

TRBD1 | TRBJ1-1 | TRBV28 | ASSVRGGQGRSEAF
- | TRBJ1-1 | TRBV10-3 | AISDGRAEAF
- | TRBJ2-3 | TRBV29-1 | SVAGRYTDTQY
- | TRBJ1-2 | TRBV4-3 | ASSQDRVSNNYGYT
- | TRBJ2-1 | TRBV6-5 | EGGHTYNEQF
TRBD1 | TRBJ2-2 | TRBV9 | ASSLGTAANTGELF
- | TRBJ2-5 | TRBV7-6 | ASSLNNGETQY
TRBD1 | TRBJ2-3 | TRBV5-4 | ASSSGGRDTQY
- | TRBJ2-3 | TRBV9 | ASSVARHPTDTQY
- | TRBJ2-7 | TRBV9 | ASSPTPVSYEQY
- | TRBJ1-2 | TRBV29-1 | SVELWFSNYGYT
- | TRBJ1-5 | TRBV6-5 | ASSVTFNQPQH
- | TRBJ1-5 | TRBV6-1 | ASSEAPGFGQPQH
- | TRBJ2-5 | TRBV7-9 | ASSLMGIQETQY
TRBD2 | TRBJ2-1 | TRBV6-4 | ASSDVAGDYNEQF
- | TRBJ2-7 | TRBV27 | AVGRGVSYEQY
- | TRBJ2-1 | TRBV7-3 | ASSLTGSPNEQF
TRBD1 | TRBJ2-7 | TRBV27 | ASSPRTGQYEQY
- | TRBJ2-1 | TRBV14 | ASSPDWPGLEQF
- | TRBJ1-5 | TRBV28 | ASSRNRTPPQH
TRBD2 | TRBJ2-5 | TRBV5-1 | ASSRAGEETQY
- | TRBJ1-4 | TRBV5-1 | ASSLTGAQKLF
TRBD1 | TRBJ2-1 | TRBV7-9 | ASSPTGTGGHEQF
- | TRBJ2-5 | TRBV4-3 | ASAGAADRLETQY
TRBD2 | TRBJ2-5 | TRBV6-6 | ASSYSTEGGETQY
- | TRBJ2-1 | TRBV6-1 | ASTPTSSPYNEQF
- | TRBJ1-2 | TRBV15 | ATSRDLGGAGRYGYT
- | TRBJ2-5 | TRBV7-3 | ASSPDAGGFETQY
- | TRBJ2-4 | TRBV5-1 | ASSLDSAKNIQY
TRBD1 | TRBJ2-7 | TRBV19 | AISGQGVEQY
TRBD1 | TRBJ2-3 | TRBV28 | ASSQRTGGAHTQY